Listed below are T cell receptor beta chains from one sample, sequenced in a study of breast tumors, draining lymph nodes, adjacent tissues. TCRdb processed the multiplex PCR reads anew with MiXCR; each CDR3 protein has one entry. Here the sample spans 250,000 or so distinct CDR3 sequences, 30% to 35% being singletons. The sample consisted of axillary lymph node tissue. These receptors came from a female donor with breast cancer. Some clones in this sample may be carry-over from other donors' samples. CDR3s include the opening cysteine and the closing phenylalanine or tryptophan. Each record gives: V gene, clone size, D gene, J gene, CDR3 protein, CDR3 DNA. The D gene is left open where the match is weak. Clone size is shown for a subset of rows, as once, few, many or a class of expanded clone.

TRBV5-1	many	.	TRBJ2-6	CASSPLASGANVLTF	TGCGCCAGCAGCCCTCTGGCCTCTGGGGCCAACGTCCTGACTTTC
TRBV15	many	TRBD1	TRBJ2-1	CATSRDQGDEQFF	TGTGCCACCAGCAGAGATCAGGGGGATGAGCAGTTCTTC
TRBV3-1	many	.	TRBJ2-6	CASLRSGANVLTF	TGTGCCAGTCTTCGTTCTGGGGCCAACGTCCTGACTTTC
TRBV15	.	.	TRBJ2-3	CATSRVPVADPQYF	TGTGCCACCAGCAGAGTCCCGGTCGCAGATCCGCAGTACTTT
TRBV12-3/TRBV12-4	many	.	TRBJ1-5	CASSSNQPQHF	TGTGCCAGCAGCTCCAATCAGCCCCAGCATTTT
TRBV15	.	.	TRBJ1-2	CATSSLARDSRYGYTF	TGTGCCACCAGCAGTTTAGCCCGGGACTCCCGCTATGGCTACACCTTC
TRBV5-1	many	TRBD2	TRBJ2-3	CASSTVTSVSHTQYF	TGCGCCAGCAGTACCGTTACTAGCGTCTCCCATACGCAGTATTTT
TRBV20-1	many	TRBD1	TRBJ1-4	CSAREPGQGVFGEKLFF	TGCAGTGCTAGAGAACCGGGACAGGGGGTTTTCGGAGAAAAACTGTTTTTT
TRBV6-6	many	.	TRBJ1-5	CASNRGGESNQPQHF	TGTGCCAGCAATCGGGGGGGGGAGAGCAATCAGCCCCAGCATTTT
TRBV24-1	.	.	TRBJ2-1	CATSERAGFVTYNEQFF	TGTGCCACCAGTGAGCGGGCGGGGTTCGTTACCTACAATGAGCAGTTCTTC
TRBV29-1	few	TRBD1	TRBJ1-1	CSARDRELTKNTEAFF	TGCAGCGCAAGGGACAGGGAACTGACAAAGAACACTGAAGCTTTCTTT
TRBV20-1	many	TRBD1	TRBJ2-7	CSARATGLSVYEQYF	TGCAGTGCTAGGGCGACAGGGTTGAGTGTTTACGAGCAGTACTTC
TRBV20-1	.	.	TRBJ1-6	CSAKRSDNNNPPLHF	TGCAGTGCTAAGAGGTCGGATAATAATAATCCACCCCTCCACTTT
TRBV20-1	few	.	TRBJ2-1	CSAKYGTPFSKQFF	TGCAGTGCGAAGTACGGGACTCCTTTTTCTAAGCAGTTCTTC
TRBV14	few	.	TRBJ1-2	CASGPSSGANYGYTF	TGTGCCAGCGGCCCGAGTTCAGGGGCGAACTATGGCTACACCTTC
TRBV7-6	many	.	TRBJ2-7	CASSLVKNEQYF	TGTGCCAGCAGCTTAGTGAAAAACGAGCAGTACTTC
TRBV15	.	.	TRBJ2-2	CATSSGGANGGELFF	TGTGCCACCAGCAGCGGGGGCGCTAACGGCGGGGAGCTGTTTTTT
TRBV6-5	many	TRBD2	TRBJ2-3	CASSRDGTSGRATDTQYF	TGTGCCAGCAGCCGGGACGGGACTAGCGGGAGGGCGACAGATACGCAGTATTTT
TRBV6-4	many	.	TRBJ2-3	CASSDLRTDTQYF	TGTGCCAGCAGTGACCTCCGCACAGATACGCAGTATTTT
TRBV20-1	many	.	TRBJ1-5	CSARQGNQPQHF	TGCAGTGCTAGACAGGGGAATCAGCCCCAGCATTTT
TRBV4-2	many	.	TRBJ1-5	CASSQESVGNQPQHF	TGTGCCAGCAGCCAAGAAAGTGTGGGCAATCAGCCCCAGCATTTT
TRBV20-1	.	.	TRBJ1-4	CSASKRDGNEKLFF	TGCAGTGCTAGTAAACGGGACGGAAATGAAAAACTGTTTTTT
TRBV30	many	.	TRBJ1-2	CARGGAYGYTF	TGTGCCAGGGGTGGGGCCTATGGCTACACCTTC
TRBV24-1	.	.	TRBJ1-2	CATSELAGGYTF	TGTGCCACCAGTGAATTAGCGGGAGGGTACACCTTC
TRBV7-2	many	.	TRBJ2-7	CASSLDYGSYEQYF	TGTGCCAGCAGCTTAGATTACGGGTCCTACGAGCAGTACTTC
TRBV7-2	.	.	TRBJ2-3	CASSFPRDEQYF	TGTGCCAGCAGCTTCCCGCGGGATGAGCAGTATTTT
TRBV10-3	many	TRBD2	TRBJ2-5	CAISVGAASGIGETQYF	TGTGCCATCAGTGTGGGGGCGGCTAGCGGGATTGGGGAGACCCAGTACTTC
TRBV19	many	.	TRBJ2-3	CASSTPGGPSTDTQYF	TGTGCCAGTAGTACTCCTGGAGGTCCCAGCACAGATACGCAGTATTTT
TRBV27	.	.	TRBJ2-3	CASSLSRTTTDTQYF	TGTGCCAGCAGTTTATCCCGGACTACCACAGATACGCAGTATTTT
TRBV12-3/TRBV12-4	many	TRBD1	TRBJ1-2	CASSQQGAEYYGYTF	TGTGCCAGCAGTCAACAGGGGGCGGAGTACTATGGCTACACCTTC
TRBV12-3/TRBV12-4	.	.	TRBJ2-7	CASSFSWAAGPYEQYF	TGTGCCAGCAGTTTTAGTTGGGCAGCCGGCCCCTACGAGCAGTACTTC
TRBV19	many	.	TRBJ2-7	CASSIGEGEQYF	TGTGCCAGTAGTATAGGAGAGGGAGAGCAGTACTTC
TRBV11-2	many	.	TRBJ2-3	CASSFGTSTDTQYF	TGTGCCAGCAGCTTCGGGACTAGCACAGATACGCAGTATTTT
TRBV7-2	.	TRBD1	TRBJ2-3	CASSRDRPSGADTQYF	TGTGCCAGCAGCCGGGACAGGCCCTCTGGCGCAGATACGCAGTATTTT
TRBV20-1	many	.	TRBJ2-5	CSARDNSVRETQYF	TGCAGTGCTAGAGATAATTCGGTCCGAGAGACCCAGTACTTC
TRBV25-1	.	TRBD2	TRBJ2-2	CASSATSGSHTGELFF	TGTGCCAGCAGTGCTACTAGCGGTTCCCACACCGGGGAGCTGTTTTTT
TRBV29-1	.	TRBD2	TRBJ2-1	CSAQTSGSIDEQFF	TGCAGCGCCCAGACTAGCGGGAGTATCGATGAGCAGTTCTTC
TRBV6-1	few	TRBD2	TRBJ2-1	CASSILADTYNEQFF	TGTGCCAGCAGTATACTAGCGGATACGTACAATGAGCAGTTCTTC